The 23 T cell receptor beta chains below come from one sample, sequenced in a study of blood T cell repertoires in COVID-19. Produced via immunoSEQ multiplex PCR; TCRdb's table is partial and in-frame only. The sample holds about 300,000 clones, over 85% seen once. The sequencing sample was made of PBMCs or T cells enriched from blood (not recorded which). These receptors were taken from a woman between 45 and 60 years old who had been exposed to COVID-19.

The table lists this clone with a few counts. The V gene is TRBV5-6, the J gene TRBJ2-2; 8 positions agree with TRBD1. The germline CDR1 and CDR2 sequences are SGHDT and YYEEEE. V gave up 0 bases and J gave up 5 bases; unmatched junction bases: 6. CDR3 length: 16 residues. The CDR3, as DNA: TGTGCCAGCAGCTTGGTTTTCAGGGGGCCTACCGGGGAGCTGTTTTTT. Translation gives CASSLVFRGPTGELFF. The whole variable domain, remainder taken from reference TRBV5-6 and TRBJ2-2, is DAGVTQSPTHLIKTRGQQVTLRCSPKSGHDTVSWYQQALGQGPQFIFQYYEEEERQRGNFPDRFSGHQFPNYSSELNVNALLLGDSALYLCASSLVFRGPTGELFFGEGSRLTVL.

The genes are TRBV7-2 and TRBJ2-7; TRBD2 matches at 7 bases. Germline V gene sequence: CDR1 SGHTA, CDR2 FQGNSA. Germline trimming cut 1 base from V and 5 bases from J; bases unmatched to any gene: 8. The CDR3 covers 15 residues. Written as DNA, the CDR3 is TGTGCCAGCAGCTTAGTGAGTGTGGCGGGGGACGAGCAGTACTTC. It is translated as CASSLVSVAGDEQYF.

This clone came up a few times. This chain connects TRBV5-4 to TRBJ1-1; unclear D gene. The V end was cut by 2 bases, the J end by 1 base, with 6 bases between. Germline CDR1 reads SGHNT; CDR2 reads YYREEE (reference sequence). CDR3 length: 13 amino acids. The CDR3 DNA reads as TGTGCCAGCAGCTTATCCCGGAACACTGAAGCTTTCTTT. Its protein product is CASSLSRNTEAFF. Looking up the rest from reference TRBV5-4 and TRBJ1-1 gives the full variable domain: ETGVTQSPTHLIKTRGQQVTLRCSSQSGHNTVSWYQQALGQGPQFIFQYYREEENGRGNFPPRFSGLQFPNYSSELNVNALELDDSALYLCASSLSRNTEAFFGQGTRLTVV.

CDR3 amino acids: CASRGSGEQYF. Here the CDR3 DNA reads TGTGCCAGCCGGGGTTCTGGCGAGCAGTACTTC. The rearrangement links TRBV2 to TRBJ2-7; possibly TRBD2 for D (5 bases). Germline V gives CDR1 SNHLY, CDR2 FYNNEI. The CDR3 totals 11 residues. V gave up 8 bases and J gave up 6 bases, with 11 bases separating them.

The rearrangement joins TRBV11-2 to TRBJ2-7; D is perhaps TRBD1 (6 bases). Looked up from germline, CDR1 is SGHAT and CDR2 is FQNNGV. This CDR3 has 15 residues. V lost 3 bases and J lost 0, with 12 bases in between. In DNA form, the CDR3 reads TGTGCCAGCAGCTTGGAGGACAGAGACTCCTACGAGCAGTACTTC. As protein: CASSLEDRDSYEQYF.

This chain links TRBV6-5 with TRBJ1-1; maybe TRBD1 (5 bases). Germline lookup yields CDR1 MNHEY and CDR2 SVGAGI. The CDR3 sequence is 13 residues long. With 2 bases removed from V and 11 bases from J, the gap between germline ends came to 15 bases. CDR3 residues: CASSYTLGQSAFF. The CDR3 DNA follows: TGTGCCAGCAGTTACACCCTGGGGCAGTCGGCTTTCTTT.

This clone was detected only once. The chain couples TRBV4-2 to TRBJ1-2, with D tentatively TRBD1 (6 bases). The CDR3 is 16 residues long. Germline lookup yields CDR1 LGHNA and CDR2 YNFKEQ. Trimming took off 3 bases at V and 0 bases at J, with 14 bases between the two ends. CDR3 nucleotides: TGTGCCAGCAGCCAGAAGGAACAGGGCACTAACTATGGCTACACCTTC. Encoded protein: CASSQKEQGTNYGYTF.

The CDR3 here is CASSEVTGKNQPQHF. The CDR3 DNA is TGTGCCAGCAGTGAAGTAACAGGGAAGAATCAGCCCCAGCATTTT. The chain links TRBV2 to TRBJ1-5, with D possibly matching TRBD1 (6 bases). The CDR3 sequence is 15 residues long. From germline, CDR1 is SNHLY and CDR2 FYNNEI. Trimming cost V 1 base and J 4 bases, with 11 bases left between them.

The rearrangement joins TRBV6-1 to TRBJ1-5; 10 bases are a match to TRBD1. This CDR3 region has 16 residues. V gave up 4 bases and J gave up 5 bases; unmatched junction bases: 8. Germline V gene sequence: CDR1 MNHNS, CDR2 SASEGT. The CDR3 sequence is CASSVMGQGLDQPQHF. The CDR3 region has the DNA TGTGCCAGCAGTGTGATGGGACAGGGGTTGGATCAGCCCCAGCATTTT.

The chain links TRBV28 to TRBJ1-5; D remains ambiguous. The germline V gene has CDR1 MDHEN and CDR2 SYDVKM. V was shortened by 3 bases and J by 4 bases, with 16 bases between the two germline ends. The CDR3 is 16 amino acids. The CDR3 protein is CASSFDASPGNQPQHF. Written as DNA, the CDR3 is TGTGCCAGCAGTTTTGACGCCTCGCCGGGGAATCAGCCCCAGCATTTT. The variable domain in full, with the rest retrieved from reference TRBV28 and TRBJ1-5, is DVKVTQSSRYLVKRTGEKVFLECVQDMDHENMFWYRQDPGLGLRLIYFSYDVKMKEKGDIPEGYSVSREKKERFSLILESASTNQTSMYLCASSFDASPGNQPQHFGDGTRLSIL.

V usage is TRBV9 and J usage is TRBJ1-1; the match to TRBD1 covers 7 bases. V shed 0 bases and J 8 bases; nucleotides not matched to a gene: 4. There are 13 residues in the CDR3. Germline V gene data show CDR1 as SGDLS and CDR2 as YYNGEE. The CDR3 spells CASSVDPQGEAFF. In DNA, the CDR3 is TGTGCCAGCAGCGTAGATCCACAGGGGGAAGCTTTCTTT. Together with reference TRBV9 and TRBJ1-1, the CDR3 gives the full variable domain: DSGVTQTPKHLITATGQRVTLRCSPRSGDLSVYWYQQSLDQGLQFLIQYYNGEERAKGNILERFSAQQFPDLHSELNLSSLELGDSALYFCASSVDPQGEAFFGQGTRLTVV.

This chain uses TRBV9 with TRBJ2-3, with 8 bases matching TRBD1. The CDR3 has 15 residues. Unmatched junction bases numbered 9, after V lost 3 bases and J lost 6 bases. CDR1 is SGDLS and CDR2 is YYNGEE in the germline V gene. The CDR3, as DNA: TGTGCCAGCAGCGGGCAGGGGGCCTTAGGGGATACGCAGTATTTT. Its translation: CASSGQGALGDTQYF.

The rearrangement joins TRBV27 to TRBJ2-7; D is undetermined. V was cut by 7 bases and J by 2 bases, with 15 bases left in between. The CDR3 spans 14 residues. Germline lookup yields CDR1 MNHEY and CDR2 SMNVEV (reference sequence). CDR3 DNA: TGTGCCAGCACAACCGCGAGGTCACCCTACGAGCAGTACTTC. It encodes CASTTARSPYEQYF.

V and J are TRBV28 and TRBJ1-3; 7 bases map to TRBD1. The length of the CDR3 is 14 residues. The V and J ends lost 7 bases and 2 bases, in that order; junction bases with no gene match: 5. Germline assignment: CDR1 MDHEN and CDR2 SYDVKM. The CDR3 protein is CASKKGGAGNTIYF. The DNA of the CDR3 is TGTGCCAGCAAGAAAGGGGGCGCTGGAAACACCATATATTTT. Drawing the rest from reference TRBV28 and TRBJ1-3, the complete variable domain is DVKVTQSSRYLVKRTGEKVFLECVQDMDHENMFWYRQDPGLGLRLIYFSYDVKMKEKGDIPEGYSVSREKKERFSLILESASTNQTSMYLCASKKGGAGNTIYFGEGSWLTVV.

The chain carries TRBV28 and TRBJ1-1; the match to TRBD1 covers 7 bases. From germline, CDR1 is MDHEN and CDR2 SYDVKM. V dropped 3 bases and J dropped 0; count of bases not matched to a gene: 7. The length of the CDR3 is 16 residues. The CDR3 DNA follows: TGTGCCAGCAGTTTTAGGACAGGAGCCATGAACACTGAAGCTTTCTTT. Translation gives CASSFRTGAMNTEAFF.

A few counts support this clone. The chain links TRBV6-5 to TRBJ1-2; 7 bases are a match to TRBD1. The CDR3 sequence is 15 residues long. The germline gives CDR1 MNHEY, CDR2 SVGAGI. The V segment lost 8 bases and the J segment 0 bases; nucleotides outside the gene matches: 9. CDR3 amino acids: CASLNWDSTNYGYTF. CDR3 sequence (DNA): TGTGCCAGCTTGAACTGGGACAGTACTAACTATGGCTACACCTTC.

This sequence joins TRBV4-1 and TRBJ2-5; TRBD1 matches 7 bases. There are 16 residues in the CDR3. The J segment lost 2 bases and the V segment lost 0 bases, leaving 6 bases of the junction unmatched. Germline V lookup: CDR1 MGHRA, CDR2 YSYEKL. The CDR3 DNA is TGCGCCAGCAGCCAAGACCCGATGACAGGGCAAGAGACCCAGTACTTC. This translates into CASSQDPMTGQETQYF.

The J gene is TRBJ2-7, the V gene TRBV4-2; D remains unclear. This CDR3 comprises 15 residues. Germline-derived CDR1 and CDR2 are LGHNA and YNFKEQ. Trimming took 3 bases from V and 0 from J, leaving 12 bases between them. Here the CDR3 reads CASSQHTMNSYEQYF. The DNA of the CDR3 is TGTGCCAGCAGCCAGCACACTATGAACTCCTACGAGCAGTACTTC.

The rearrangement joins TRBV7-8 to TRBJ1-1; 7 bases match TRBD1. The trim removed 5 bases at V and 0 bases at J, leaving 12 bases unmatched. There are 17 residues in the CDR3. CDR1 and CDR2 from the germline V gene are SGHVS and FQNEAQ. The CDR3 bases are TGTGCCAGCAGCGACCAACCGGGACAGCCGATGAACACTGAAGCTTTCTTT. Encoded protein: CASSDQPGQPMNTEAFF.

CDR3: CASSLGAGLLSSTEAFF. CDR3 sequence (DNA): TGTGCCAGCAGCCTGGGGGCAGGTTTGCTTTCGAGCACTGAAGCTTTCTTT. This chain uses TRBV5-4 with TRBJ1-1; the D gene is possibly TRBD1 (6 bases). From germline, CDR1 is SGHNT and CDR2 YYREEE (reference sequence). V lost 4 bases and J 4 bases, leaving 23 bases between the germline ends. The CDR3 is 17 amino acids.

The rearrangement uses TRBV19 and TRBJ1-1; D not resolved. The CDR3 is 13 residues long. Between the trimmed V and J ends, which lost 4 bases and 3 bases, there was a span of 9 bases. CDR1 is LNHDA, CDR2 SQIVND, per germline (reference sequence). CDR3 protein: CASSTGLYTEAFF. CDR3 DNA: TGTGCCAGTAGTACAGGACTGTACACTGAAGCTTTCTTT.

CDR3 in DNA: TGTGCCAGCAGCCGGACTAGCGGGGGCCGCACAGATACGCAGTATTTT. Translated, it gives CASSRTSGGRTDTQYF. The chain combines TRBV3-1 (or the pseudogene TRBV3-2) with TRBJ2-3, with 13 bases fitting TRBD2. Losses at the gene ends were 4 bases for V and 1 base for J; bases not matched to a gene: 2. CDR1 and CDR2 from the germline V gene are LGHDT and YNNKEL (reference sequence). The CDR3 contains 16 residues.

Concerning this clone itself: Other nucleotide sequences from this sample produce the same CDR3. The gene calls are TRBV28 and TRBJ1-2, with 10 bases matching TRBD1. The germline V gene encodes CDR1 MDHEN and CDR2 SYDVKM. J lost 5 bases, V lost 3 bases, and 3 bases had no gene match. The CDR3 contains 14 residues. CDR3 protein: CASSLGTGVYGYTF. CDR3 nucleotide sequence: TGTGCCAGCAGTTTGGGGACAGGGGTTTATGGCTACACCTTC.